This T cell receptor (beta chain) was recovered during a study of ipilimumab plus nivolumab after autologous stem cell transplantation. Study overall: Median doses per patient: a few ipilimumab, fewer than ten nivolumab.

Looked up from germline, CDR1 is GTSNPN and CDR2 is SVGIG (reference sequence). This CDR3 has 16 amino acids. V shed 3 bases and J 2 bases; nucleotides not matched to a gene: 10. The repertoire was sequenced with immunoSEQ multiplex PCR; TCRdb's copy has only in-frame clones and lacks some. This table has about 40,000 clones, around 93% appearing once. The sequence was obtained from a male donor with multiple myeloma. Sequences were derived from PBMCs, sampled in a trial of ipilimumab plus nivolumab as post-transplant consolidation. The gene calls are TRBV30 and TRBJ1-3; 7 nucleotides line up with TRBD1. For the CDR3, the DNA is TGTGCCTGGAGCGCTCCGCACAGGGGTGCTGGAAACACCATATATTTT. The encoded protein is CAWSAPHRGAGNTIYF.